These 8 T cell receptor beta chains were all obtained from the same sample, sequenced in a study of Ad26.COV2.S vaccination and SARS-CoV-2 variants. TCRdb keeps only in-frame clones here, not all; method: immunoSEQ multiplex PCR. The data hold 350,000 to 500,000 clones, with about 90% observed a single time. Treatment given: 19 received Ad26.COV2.S at low or high dose, single or two shots; about five received placebo; per-sample allocation not given. Samples analyzed were those drawn on day 63 after the first vaccine or placebo injection. The sample in question was peripheral blood, obtained in a trial of Ad26.COV2.S vaccine versus placebo. These receptors were taken from a person between 18 and 65 years old who received the Ad26.COV2.S COVID-19 vaccine or a placebo.

The V and J genes are TRBV11-1 and TRBJ2-2; no clear D. The germline V gene encodes CDR1 SGHAT and CDR2 FQDESV (reference sequence). The CDR3 spans 13 residues. The ends were cut back, 5 bases at V and 5 bases at J, with 9 bases in the middle. The CDR3 nucleotides are TGTGCCAGCAGCCTCCTAAGAACCGGGGAGCTGTTTTTT. Encoded protein: CASSLLRTGELFF.

The V and J genes are TRBV20-1 and TRBJ2-3; 8 bases line up with TRBD2. Per germline, CDR1 DFQATT and CDR2 SNEGSKA (reference sequence). V was pared by 3 bases and J by 4 bases, with 15 bases of the junction left unmatched. The CDR3 is made up of 17 amino acids. The CDR3 region has the DNA TGCAGTGCTAGTCTTACCGCCGGGACTAGTTACGCAGATACGCAGTATTTT. Translated, it gives CSASLTAGTSYADTQYF.

The gene calls are TRBV4-1 and TRBJ1-2; D is unclear. V dropped 0 bases and J dropped 8 bases, with 4 bases sitting between them. The CDR3 length is 11 residues. Germline V gives CDR1 MGHRA, CDR2 YSYEKL. CDR3 region: CASSQDRGYTF. The CDR3 DNA follows: TGCGCCAGCAGCCAAGATCGGGGCTACACCTTC.

This sequence joins TRBV5-1 and TRBJ1-2, with D unresolved. This CDR3 contains 14 residues. Trimming stripped 0 bases from V and 4 bases from J, with 10 bases between. Germline assignment: CDR1 SGHRS and CDR2 YFSETQ. The CDR3 region is CASSLGQHPYGYTF. The CDR3 nucleotides are TGCGCCAGCAGCTTGGGCCAGCACCCCTATGGCTACACCTTC.

This rearrangement joins TRBV3-1 (or the pseudogene TRBV3-2) to TRBJ1-3; possible D gene TRBD1, 6 bases. The CDR3 has 16 residues. Germline values: CDR1 LGHDT, CDR2 YNNKEL (reference sequence). Trimming shortened V by 6 bases and J by 1 base, and 16 bases separated the two germline ends. CDR3 coding DNA: TGTGCCAGCAGACCCAGCGAAGGGGGTTCTGGAAACACCATATATTTT. This codes for CASRPSEGGSGNTIYF.

The chain joins TRBV6-2 or TRBV6-3 to TRBJ1-1; possible D gene TRBD1, 5 bases. The V gene lost 4 bases and the J gene lost 3 bases, with 15 bases spanning the gap. This CDR3 has 15 amino acids. The germline gives CDR1 MNHEY, CDR2 SVGEGT. CDR3 loop: CASSFRPSGDTEAFF. Here the CDR3 DNA reads TGTGCCAGCAGTTTTCGCCCTTCGGGGGACACTGAAGCTTTCTTT.

This chain uses TRBV4-2 with TRBJ2-1; 9 bases fit TRBD2. Trimming at V came to 4 bases and at J to 2 bases, leaving 9 bases not matched to a gene. The CDR3 covers 17 residues. Germline CDR1 reads LGHNA; CDR2 reads YNFKEQ. The chain's CDR3 is CASSPGVAGDPYNEQFF. In DNA form, the CDR3 reads TGTGCCAGCAGCCCCGGGGTAGCGGGAGACCCCTACAATGAGCAGTTCTTC.

The genes are TRBV15 and TRBJ2-7, with D tentatively TRBD2 (6 bases). V lost 0 bases, J lost 3 bases, and 9 bases lay in between. The CDR3 length is 14 residues. The germline CDR1 and CDR2 sequences are LNHNV and YYDKDF (reference sequence). The CDR3 DNA reads TGTGCCACCAGCAGAGAGGTAGCGGACTACGAGCAGTACTTC. It specifies CATSREVADYEQYF. The complete variable domain, with remaining parts taken from reference TRBV15 and TRBJ2-7, reads DAMVIQNPRYQVTQFGKPVTLSCSQTLNHNVMYWYQQKSSQAPKLLFHYYDKDFNNEADTPDNFQSRRPNTSFCFLDIRSPGLGDTAMYLCATSREVADYEQYFGPGTRLTVT.